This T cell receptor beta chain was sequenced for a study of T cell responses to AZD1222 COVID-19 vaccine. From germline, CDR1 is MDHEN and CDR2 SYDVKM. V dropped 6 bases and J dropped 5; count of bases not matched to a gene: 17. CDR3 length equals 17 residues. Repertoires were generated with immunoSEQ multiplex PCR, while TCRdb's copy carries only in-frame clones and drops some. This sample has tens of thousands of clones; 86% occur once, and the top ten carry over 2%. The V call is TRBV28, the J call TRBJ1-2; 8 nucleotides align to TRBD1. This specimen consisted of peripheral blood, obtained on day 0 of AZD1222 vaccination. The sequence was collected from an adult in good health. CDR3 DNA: TGTGCCAGCAGCCCTATTACAGGGGGGGTTTCTTGGTATGGCTACACCTTC. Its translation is CASSPITGGVSWYGYTF.